This T cell receptor beta chain was documented in a study of T-cell reconstitution after alpha-beta-depleted transplantation in children. Study-wide findings and caveats: Where some patients showed high TCRbeta diversity at day 60, it came from recipient T cells and thymic progenitors that had survived.

This clonotype came up many times. What it binds is unknown. Library preparation (for TCRbeta) was performed with unique molecular identifiers. TCRdb re-analysed the PCR reads in MiXCR, keeping a single row per CDR3 protein. Altogether about 830,000 distinct CDR3 sequences are present, approximately 15% being singletons, with the ten largest covering approximately 5%. The CDR3 is 16 amino acids. V gave up 3 bases and J gave up 6 bases; unmatched junction bases: 13. The germline V gene has CDR1 MDHEN and CDR2 SYDVKM. This receptor was taken from a male patient aged 10-17 years who had a stem cell transplant for acute lymphoblastic leukemia, so the T cells may come from the graft donor. Source: PBMCs, mostly from graft donor cells, taken 360 days after TCRalphabeta/CD19-depleted stem cell transplant. The genes are TRBV28 and TRBJ2-7, with 8 bases lining up with TRBD1. CDR3 in amino acids: CASSFVTGGMQGEQYF. CDR3 coding DNA: TGTGCCAGCAGTTTTGTTACAGGGGGTATGCAAGGCGAGCAGTACTTC. The full variable domain, completed using reference TRBV28 and TRBJ2-7, is DVKVTQSSRYLVKRTGEKVFLECVQDMDHENMFWYRQDPGLGLRLIYFSYDVKMKEKGDIPEGYSVSREKKERFSLILESASTNQTSMYLCASSFVTGGMQGEQYFGPGTRLTVT.